In this sample, the clone carrying this TCR beta chain turned up many times. This entry belongs to a study of blood T cell repertoires in COVID-19. Study as a whole: Researchers got acute and convalescent COVID-19 samples from the United States, Italy and Spain. PBMCs, B-cell-depleted T cells, or T cells were the source of the cDNA or gDNA that made up the material.

Original data processing: Reference gene primer amplification yielded estimated nucleated cell counts. The assay was immunoSEQ multiplex PCR, and TCRdb's table has in-frame clones only and misses some. The V and J calls and clone size were taken over from that table, and D and trimming were inferred from the DNA. This repertoire shows roughly 95,000 clones, 84% found once; its top ten account for 24%. V lost 1 base and J lost 6, with 10 bases in between. The CDR3 is 13 amino acids. Germline V lookup: CDR1 LGHDT, CDR2 YNNKEL (reference sequence). The rearrangement links TRBV3-1 (or the pseudogene TRBV3-2) to TRBJ2-7; TRBD1 is a possible D gene (6 bases). The sequencing input was peripheral blood. This sequence was found in a human donor in a cohort sampled during active COVID-19. CDR3 nucleotides: TGTGCCAGCAGCCAAGCTCAGGGGAGCGAGCAGTACTTC. Translated: CASSQAQGSEQYF.